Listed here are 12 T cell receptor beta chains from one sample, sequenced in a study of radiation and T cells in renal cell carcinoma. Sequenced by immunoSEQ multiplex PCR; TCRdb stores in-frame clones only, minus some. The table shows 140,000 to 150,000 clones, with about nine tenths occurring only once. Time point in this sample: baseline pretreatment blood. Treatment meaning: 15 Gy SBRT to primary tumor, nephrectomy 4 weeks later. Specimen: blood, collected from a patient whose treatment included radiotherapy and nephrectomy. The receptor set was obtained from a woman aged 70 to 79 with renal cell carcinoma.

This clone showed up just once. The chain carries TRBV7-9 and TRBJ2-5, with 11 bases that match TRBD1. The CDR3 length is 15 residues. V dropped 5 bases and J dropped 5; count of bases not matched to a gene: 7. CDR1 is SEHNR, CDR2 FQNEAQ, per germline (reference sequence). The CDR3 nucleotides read TGTGCCAGCAGCGCCGGGACAGGGGGAAGGGAGACCCAGTACTTC. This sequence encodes CASSAGTGGRETQYF. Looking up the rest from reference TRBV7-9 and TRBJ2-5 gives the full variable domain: DTGVSQNPRHKITKRGQNVTFRCDPISEHNRLYWYRQTLGQGPEFLTYFQNEAQLEKSRLLSDRFSAERPKGSFSTLEIQRTEQGDSAMYLCASSAGTGGRETQYFGPGTRLLVL.

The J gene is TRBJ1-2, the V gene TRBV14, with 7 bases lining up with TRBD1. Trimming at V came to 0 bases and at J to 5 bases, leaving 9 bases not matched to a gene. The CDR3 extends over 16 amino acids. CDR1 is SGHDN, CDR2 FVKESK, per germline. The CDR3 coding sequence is TGTGCCAGCAGCCAAGACAACCGGGACAGAACATATGGCTACACCTTC. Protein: CASSQDNRDRTYGYTF.

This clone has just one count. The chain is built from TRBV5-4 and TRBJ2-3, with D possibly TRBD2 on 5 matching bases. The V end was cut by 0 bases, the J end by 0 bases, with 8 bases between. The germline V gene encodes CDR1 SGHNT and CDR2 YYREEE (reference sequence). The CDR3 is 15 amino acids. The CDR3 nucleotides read TGTGCCAGCAGCTTGGCCGGGGTTAGCACAGATACGCAGTATTTT. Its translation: CASSLAGVSTDTQYF.

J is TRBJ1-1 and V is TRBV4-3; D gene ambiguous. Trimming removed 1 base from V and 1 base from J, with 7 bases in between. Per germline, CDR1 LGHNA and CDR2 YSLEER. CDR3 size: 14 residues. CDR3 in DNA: TGCGCCAGCAGCCAAGGACGGAGGAACACTGAAGCTTTCTTT. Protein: CASSQGRRNTEAFF.

The CDR3 loop is CAISGSGNTEAFF. CDR3 bases: TGTGCCATCAGCGGTAGCGGGAACACTGAAGCTTTCTTT. The chain carries TRBV10-3 and TRBJ1-1; D is undetermined. V was pared by 6 bases and J by 1 base, with 9 bases between. The CDR3 length is 13 residues. CDR1 and CDR2 (germline): ENHRY, SYGVKD.

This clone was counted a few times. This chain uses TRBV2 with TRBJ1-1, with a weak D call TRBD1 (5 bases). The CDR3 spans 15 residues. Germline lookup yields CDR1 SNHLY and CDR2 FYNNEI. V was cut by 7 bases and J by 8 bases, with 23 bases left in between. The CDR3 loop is CASILPASREHEAFF. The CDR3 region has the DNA TGTGCCAGCATTCTCCCGGCGAGCAGGGAACACGAAGCTTTCTTT.

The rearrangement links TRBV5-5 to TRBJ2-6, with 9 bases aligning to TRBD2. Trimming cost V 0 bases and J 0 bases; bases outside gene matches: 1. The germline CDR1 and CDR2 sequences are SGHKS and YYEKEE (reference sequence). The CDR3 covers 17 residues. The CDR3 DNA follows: TGTGCCAGCAGCTTGGGACTAGCGGTCTCTGGGGCCAACGTCCTGACTTTC. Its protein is CASSLGLAVSGANVLTF. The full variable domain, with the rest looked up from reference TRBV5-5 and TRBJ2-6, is DAGVTQSPTHLIKTRGQQVTLRCSPISGHKSVSWYQQVLGQGPQFIFQYYEKEERGRGNFPDRFSARQFPNYSSELNVNALLLGDSALYLCASSLGLAVSGANVLTFGAGSRLTVL.

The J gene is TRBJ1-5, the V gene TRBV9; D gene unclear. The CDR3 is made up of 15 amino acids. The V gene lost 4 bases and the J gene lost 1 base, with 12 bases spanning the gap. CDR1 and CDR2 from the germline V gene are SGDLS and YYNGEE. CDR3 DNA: TGTGCCAGCAGCCCGGGCCCTGGGAGCAATCAGCCCCAGCATTTT. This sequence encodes CASSPGPGSNQPQHF. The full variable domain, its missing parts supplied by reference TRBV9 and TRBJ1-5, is DSGVTQTPKHLITATGQRVTLRCSPRSGDLSVYWYQQSLDQGLQFLIQYYNGEERAKGNILERFSAQQFPDLHSELNLSSLELGDSALYFCASSPGPGSNQPQHFGDGTRLSIL.

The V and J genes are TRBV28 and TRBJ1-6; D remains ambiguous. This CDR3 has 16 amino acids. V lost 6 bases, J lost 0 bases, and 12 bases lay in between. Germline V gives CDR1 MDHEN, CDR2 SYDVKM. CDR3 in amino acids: CASSPLYSSYNSPLHF. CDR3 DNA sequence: TGTGCCAGCAGCCCCCTTTACAGCTCCTATAATTCACCCCTCCACTTT.

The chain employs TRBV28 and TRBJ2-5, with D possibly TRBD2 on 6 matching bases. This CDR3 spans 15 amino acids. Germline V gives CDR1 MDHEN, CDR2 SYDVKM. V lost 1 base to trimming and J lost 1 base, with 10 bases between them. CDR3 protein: CASSLLLGGQETQYF. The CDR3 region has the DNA TGTGCCAGCAGTTTATTGCTGGGGGGCCAAGAGACCCAGTACTTC.

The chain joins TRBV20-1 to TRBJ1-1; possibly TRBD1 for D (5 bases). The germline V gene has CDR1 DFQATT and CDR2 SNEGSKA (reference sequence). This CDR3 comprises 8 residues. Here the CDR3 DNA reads TGCAGCAGGGCTGAAGCTTTCTTT. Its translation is CSRAEAFF.

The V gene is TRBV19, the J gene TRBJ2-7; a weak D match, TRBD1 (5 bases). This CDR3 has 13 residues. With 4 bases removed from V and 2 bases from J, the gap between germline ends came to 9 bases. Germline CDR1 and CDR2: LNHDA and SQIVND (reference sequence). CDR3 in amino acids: CASSRQPAYEQYF. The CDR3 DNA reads TGTGCCAGTAGTAGACAGCCCGCCTACGAGCAGTACTTC.